This T cell receptor (beta chain) was sequenced in a study of regulatory T cells in long-lasting Graves disease. Study information: Persistent cases took antithyroid drugs over 5 years and stayed TSH receptor antibody positive.

Germline trimming cut 0 bases from V and 3 bases from J; bases unmatched to any gene: 12. The germline V gene has CDR1 SNHLY and CDR2 FYNNEI. The CDR3 has 18 residues. Time point meaning: persistent/refractory GD, antithyroid drugs over 5 years with positive TRAb. Construction of the TCR library relied on RNA isolated from PBMCs. This clonotype was picked up many times. Both iRepertoire HTBI primers and Arm-PCR of CDR3 regions were used to build the TCR beta libraries. TCRdb re-called the multiplex PCR reads with MiXCR, one entry per CDR3 protein. Counted here are almost 350,000 distinct CDR3 sequences, about 20% occurring once; the ten biggest clones make up 29%.

The gene calls are TRBV2 and TRBJ1-1, with 8 bases aligning to TRBD1. The sequenced sample was peripheral blood mononuclear cells (PBMCs), obtained when the disease was refractory, from a patient treated with antithyroid drugs. This receptor was taken from a female donor with Graves disease. CDR3 amino acids: CASSEALSGGFRDTEAFF. The DNA for the CDR3 is TGTGCCAGCAGTGAAGCGCTATCAGGGGGCTTTAGGGACACTGAAGCTTTCTTT.